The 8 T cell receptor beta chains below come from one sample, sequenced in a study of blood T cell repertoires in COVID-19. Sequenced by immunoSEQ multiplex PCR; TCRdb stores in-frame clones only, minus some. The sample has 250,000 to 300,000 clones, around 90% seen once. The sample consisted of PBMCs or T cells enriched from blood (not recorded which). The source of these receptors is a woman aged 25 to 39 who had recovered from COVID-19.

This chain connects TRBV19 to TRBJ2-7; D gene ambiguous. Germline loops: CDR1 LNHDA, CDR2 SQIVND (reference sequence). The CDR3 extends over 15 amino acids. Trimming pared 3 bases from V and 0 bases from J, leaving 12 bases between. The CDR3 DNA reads TGTGCCAGTAGTATTGGTATAATCTACTCCTACGAGCAGTACTTC. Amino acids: CASSIGIIYSYEQYF.

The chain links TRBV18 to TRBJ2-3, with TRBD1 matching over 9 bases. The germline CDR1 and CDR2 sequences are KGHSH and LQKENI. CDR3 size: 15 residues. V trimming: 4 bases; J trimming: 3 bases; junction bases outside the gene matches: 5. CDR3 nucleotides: TGTGCCAGCTCACTCGACAGGGGGTGGACAGATACGCAGTATTTT. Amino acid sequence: CASSLDRGWTDTQYF.

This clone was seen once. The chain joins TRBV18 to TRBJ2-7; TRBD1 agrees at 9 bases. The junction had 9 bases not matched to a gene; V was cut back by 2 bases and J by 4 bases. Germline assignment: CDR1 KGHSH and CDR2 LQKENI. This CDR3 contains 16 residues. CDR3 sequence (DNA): TGTGCCAGCTCACCAGGGGTGAGAGACAGGGGGTACGAGCAGTACTTC. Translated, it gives CASSPGVRDRGYEQYF.

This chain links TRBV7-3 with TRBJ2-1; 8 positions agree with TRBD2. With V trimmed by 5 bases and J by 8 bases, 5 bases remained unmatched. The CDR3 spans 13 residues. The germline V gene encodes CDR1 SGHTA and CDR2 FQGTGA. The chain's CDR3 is CASSRGGLDEQFF. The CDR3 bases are TGTGCCAGCAGCCGCGGGGGACTAGATGAGCAGTTCTTC.

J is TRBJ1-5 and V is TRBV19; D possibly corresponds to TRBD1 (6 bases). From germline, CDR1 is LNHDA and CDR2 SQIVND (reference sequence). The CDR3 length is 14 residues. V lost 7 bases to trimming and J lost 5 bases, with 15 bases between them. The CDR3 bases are TGTGCCAGTACCAGACAGGTGAGGGATCAGCCCCAGCATTTT. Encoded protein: CASTRQVRDQPQHF.

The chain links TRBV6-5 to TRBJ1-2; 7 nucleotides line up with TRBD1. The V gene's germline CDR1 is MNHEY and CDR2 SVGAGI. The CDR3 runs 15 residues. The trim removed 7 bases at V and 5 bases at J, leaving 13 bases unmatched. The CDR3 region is CASTPILRDSYGYTF. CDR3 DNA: TGTGCCAGCACTCCGATTCTCCGGGACAGTTATGGCTACACCTTC.

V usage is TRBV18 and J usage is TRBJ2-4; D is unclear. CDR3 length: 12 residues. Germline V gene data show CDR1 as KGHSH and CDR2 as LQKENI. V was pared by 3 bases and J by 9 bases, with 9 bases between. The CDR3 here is CASSPPESIQYF. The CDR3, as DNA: TGTGCCAGCTCACCCCCCGAGAGCATTCAGTACTTC.

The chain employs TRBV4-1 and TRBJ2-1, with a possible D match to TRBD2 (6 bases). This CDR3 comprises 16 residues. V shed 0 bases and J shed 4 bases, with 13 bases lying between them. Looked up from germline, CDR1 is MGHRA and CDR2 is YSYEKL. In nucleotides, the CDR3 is TGCGCCAGCAGCCAAGATCACGGGAGACGATACAATGAGCAGTTCTTC. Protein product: CASSQDHGRRYNEQFF.